The 29 T cell receptor beta chains in this list originate from one sample, sequenced in a study of T cell clonality in common variable immunodeficiency. Libraries were prepared by immunoSEQ multiplex PCR; TCRdb keeps only in-frame clonotypes and omits some of them. The data show about 64,000 clones, with none appearing a single time. Sequencing was done on a sample of peripheral blood mononuclear cells. The receptors derive from a person aged 18 to 75 in good health.

This clone has at least ten counts. The sequenced fragment ends 3 residues before the CDR3 boundary, so the rest is inferred from the germline J gene. The rearrangement links TRBV5-5 to TRBJ1-1, with D perhaps TRBD1 (6 bases). Germline assignment: CDR1 SGHKS and CDR2 YYEKEE (reference sequence). V lost 6 bases to trimming and J lost 0 bases, with 12 bases between them. This CDR3 region has 14 residues. CDR3 region: CASTLGTLNTEAFF. CDR3 DNA, as far as it was read: TGTGCCAGCACCCTGGGGACATTGAACACTGAA.

This clone showed up many times. The sequenced fragment ends 3 residues before the CDR3 boundary, so the rest is inferred from the germline J gene. The rearrangement joins TRBV5-1 to TRBJ2-1, with TRBD1 identical over 8 bases. The V gene's germline CDR1 is SGHRS and CDR2 YFSETQ. The V segment lost 4 bases and the J segment 4 bases; nucleotides outside the gene matches: 10. This CDR3 is 16 amino acids long. The chain's CDR3 is CASSQRPGQAYNEQFF. The DNA read from the CDR3 is TGCGCCAGCAGCCAAAGGCCGGGACAGGCATACAATGAG.

This clone came up many times. An end of the junction does not agree with germline; a read error may underlie this. The read terminates 3 residues before the CDR3 end, so the remaining end is supplied by the germline J gene. V gene TRBV11-2 combines with J gene TRBJ2-4; 10 nucleotides match TRBD1. Per germline, CDR1 SGHAT and CDR2 FQNNGV. The CDR3 is 14 residues long. The CDR3 spells CASSIDRGRFLQYF. CDR3 DNA (partial): TGTGCCAGCAGCATAGACAGGGGGCGGTTTCTT.

This clone has a count of ten or more. The read is 3 residues too short to cover the CDR3 end, so that end is filled in from the germline J gene. V usage is TRBV5-6 and J usage is TRBJ2-1; D may be TRBD2 (5 bases). V lost 1 base and J 7 bases, leaving 6 bases between the germline ends. CDR1 is SGHDT and CDR2 is YYEEEE in the germline V gene. The CDR3 sequence is 12 residues long. The sequenced part of the CDR3 DNA is TGTGCCAGCAGCTTGACGGGGAATGAG. It translates to CASSLTGNE. The whole CDR3 is CASSLTGNEQFF.

This clone occurred many times. The read ends 3 residues early relative to the CDR3; the germline J gene fills the gap. The J gene is TRBJ1-6, the V gene TRBV4-2; the D gene is possibly TRBD1 (5 bases). Trimming removed 4 bases at V and 8 bases at J, with 15 bases between. Per germline, CDR1 LGHNA and CDR2 YNFKEQ. The CDR3 loop spans 15 amino acids. The CDR3 reads CASSRRGVNYSPLHF. The sequenced part of the CDR3 DNA is TGTGCCAGCAGCCGTAGAGGGGTTAATTATTCACCC.

In its sample, this clone was seen many times. The read halts 3 residues ahead of the CDR3 end, with the missing end drawn from the germline J gene. This sequence joins TRBV2 and TRBJ2-7; TRBD2 matches at 13 bases. Trimming removed 3 bases from V and 4 bases from J; junction bases left unmatched: 9. CDR1 and CDR2 from the germline V gene are SNHLY and FYNNEI. CDR3 length equals 17 residues. The CDR3 protein is CASSDSGLAGVVYEQYF. CDR3 bases read: TGTGCCAGCAGTGATTCTGGACTAGCGGGAGTGGTTTACGAG.

As for this clone: The CDR3 is cut off 3 residues early in the read; its end comes from the germline J gene. This sequence joins TRBV2 and TRBJ2-5, with 8 bases lining up with TRBD2. The germline V gene has CDR1 SNHLY and CDR2 FYNNEI. The CDR3 sequence is 14 residues long. The ends lost 4 bases at V and 5 bases at J; junction bases unmatched: 6. CDR3 sequence reads: CASSGGLGWETQYF. Partial CDR3 DNA: TGTGCCAGCAGTGGGGGACTAGGTTGGGAGACC.

This clone was recorded many times. The read terminates 3 residues ahead of where the CDR3 ends, so the germline J gene completes it. The rearrangement joins TRBV4-2 to TRBJ2-7, with TRBD2 identical over 8 bases. The CDR3 is 15 amino acids. CDR1 and CDR2 (germline): LGHNA, YNFKEQ. J gave up 0 bases and V 4 bases, and 5 bases lay outside the gene matches. CDR3 sequence: CASSLDSGTSYEQYF. The DNA read from the CDR3 is TGTGCCAGCAGCCTCGATAGCGGGACCTCCTACGAG.

The table lists this clone with many counts. The CDR3 end is not reached by the read, which stops 3 residues before it; the germline J gene fills it in. This chain connects TRBV2 to TRBJ1-1; TRBD1 is a possible D gene (5 bases). Trimming took off 8 bases at V and 1 base at J, with 11 bases between the two ends. This CDR3 contains 13 residues. Germline CDR1 reads SNHLY; CDR2 reads FYNNEI. The CDR3 loop reads CASPRGANTEAFF. The DNA read from the CDR3 is TGTGCCAGCCCAAGGGGAGCGAACACTGAA.

In this sample, this clone turned up many times. The CDR3 goes on 3 residues after the read ends, and that part is filled in from the germline J gene. The V call is TRBV15, the J call TRBJ2-5; D is tentatively TRBD1 or TRBD2 (5 bases each). The V gene lost 6 bases and the J gene lost 2 bases, with 10 bases spanning the gap. The CDR3 is made up of 13 amino acids. The germline V gene encodes CDR1 LNHNV and CDR2 YYDKDF (reference sequence). The CDR3 spells CATRRAGQETQYF. CDR3 DNA, as far as it was read: TGTGCCACCAGGAGGGCAGGGCAAGAGACC. The full variable domain, rest sourced from reference TRBV15 and TRBJ2-5, is DAMVIQNPRYQVTQFGKPVTLSCSQTLNHNVMYWYQQKSSQAPKLLFHYYDKDFNNEADTPDNFQSRRPNTSFCFLDIRSPGLGDTAMYLCATRRAGQETQYFGPGTRLLVL.

This clone was seen at least ten times. The read is 3 residues too short to cover the CDR3 end, so that end is filled in from the germline J gene. J is TRBJ1-2 and V is TRBV7-8, with a weak D call TRBD1 (6 bases). Germline-derived CDR1 and CDR2 are SGHVS and FQNEAQ. Trimming removed 5 bases from V and 5 bases from J, with 18 bases in between. This CDR3 contains 15 residues. The CDR3 DNA, read in part, is TGTGCCAGCAGCCTTACACAGGGCAATTCGTATGGC. Translating gives CASSLTQGNSYG. The whole CDR3 region reads CASSLTQGNSYGYTF.

This clone has at least ten counts. The CDR3 extends 3 residues past the end of the read, so its final part is completed from the germline J gene. The chain couples TRBV7-2 to TRBJ1-3; 8 nucleotides match TRBD1. CDR3 length equals 15 residues. The germline V gene encodes CDR1 SGHTA and CDR2 FQGNSA. The V segment lost 5 bases and the J segment 3 bases; nucleotides outside the gene matches: 6. The sequenced CDR3 bases are TGTGCCAGCAGCAAGGGACAGGCGGTTGGAAACACC. The encoded protein is CASSKGQAVGNT. The whole CDR3 sequence reads CASSKGQAVGNTIYF. The full variable domain, rest sourced from reference TRBV7-2 and TRBJ1-3, is GAGVSQSPSNKVTEKGKDVELRCDPISGHTALYWYRQSLGQGLEFLIYFQGNSAPDKSGLPSDRFSAERTGGSVSTLTIQRTQQEDSAVYLCASSKGQAVGNTIYFGEGSWLTVV.

This clone was seen many times. The covered CDR3 bases are TGTGCCAGCAGTGCCCAGGAGTACTATGGC. It codes for CASSAQEYYG. The CDR3, in full, reads CASSAQEYYGYTF. This sequence joins TRBV6-2 or TRBV6-3 and TRBJ1-2; D ambiguous. The sequence runs out 3 residues before the end of the CDR3; the remainder is reconstructed from the germline J gene. V lost 5 bases to trimming and J lost 3 bases, with 10 bases between them. In germline, CDR1 is MNHEY, CDR2 SVGEGT. The CDR3 sequence is 13 residues long.

This clone has at least ten counts. The read stops 3 residues short of the end of the CDR3; the missing end is completed from the germline J gene. The V call is TRBV12-3 or TRBV12-4, the J call TRBJ2-1, with D perhaps matching TRBD2 (5 bases). This CDR3 is built from 15 residues. V was cut by 7 bases and J by 7 bases, with 20 bases left in between. CDR3 protein: CASTKSRTTTNEQFF. CDR3 bases read: TGTGCCAGCACCAAAAGTAGGACGACTACAAATGAG.

This clone was detected many times. The DNA read from the CDR3 is TGTGCCAGCAGCTGGGGTGGCGGGAATGAG. Translated: CASSWGGGNE. The entire CDR3 reads CASSWGGGNEQFF. This chain uses TRBV5-8 with TRBJ2-1, with D possibly being TRBD2 (5 bases). The read stops 3 residues short of the end of the CDR3; the missing end is completed from the germline J gene. The CDR3 runs 13 residues. V gave up 3 bases and J gave up 7 bases, with 11 bases separating them. Germline V CDR1 and CDR2: SGHTS, YDEGEE. The complete variable domain, with remaining parts taken from reference TRBV5-8 and TRBJ2-1, reads EAGVTQSPTHLIKTRGQQATLRCSPISGHTSVYWYQQALGLGLQFLLWYDEGEERNRGNFPPRFSGRQFPNYSSELNVNALELEDSALYLCASSWGGGNEQFFGPGTRLTVL.

The table lists this clone with many counts. The CDR3 is cut off 3 residues early in the read; its end comes from the germline J gene. This chain uses TRBV18 with TRBJ1-5; D may be TRBD1 (6 bases). Looked up from germline, CDR1 is KGHSH and CDR2 is LQKENI. Trimming took off 1 base at V and 4 bases at J, with 11 bases between the two ends. The CDR3 totals 15 residues. The CDR3 here is CASSPQTGRNQPQHF. Incomplete CDR3 DNA: TGTGCCAGCTCACCACAAACAGGGAGGAATCAGCCC.

Many counts were recorded for this clone. With the read ending 3 residues before the CDR3 end, the germline J gene is used to fill in that end. The V and J genes are TRBV5-6 and TRBJ2-1; 10 nucleotides agree with TRBD2. CDR1 is SGHDT, CDR2 YYEEEE, per germline. The junction had 6 bases not matched to a gene; V was cut back by 3 bases and J by 6 bases. CDR3 size: 15 residues. CDR3 DNA (partial): TGTGCCAGCAGCTACGGACTAGCGGCAATCAATGAG. The encoded protein is CASSYGLAAINE. The entire CDR3 protein reads CASSYGLAAINEQFF.

This clone was seen repeatedly, ten times or more. The CDR3 is cut off 3 residues early in the read; its end comes from the germline J gene. The chain links TRBV5-1 to TRBJ2-2; 8 nucleotides match TRBD1. The J segment lost 7 bases and the V segment lost 3 bases, leaving 8 bases of the junction unmatched. Germline CDR1 and CDR2: SGHRS and YFSETQ. This CDR3 is built from 15 residues. CDR3 protein: CASSSGQGQYGELFF. CDR3 DNA (partial): TGCGCCAGCAGCTCTGGACAGGGTCAATACGGGGAG.

This clone was counted ten times or more. Coverage ceases 3 residues before the CDR3 finishes, and the germline J gene fills in the end. J is TRBJ2-5 and V is TRBV7-9; D possibly corresponds to TRBD2 (6 bases). Per the germline V gene, CDR1 is SEHNR and CDR2 is FQNEAQ (reference sequence). The CDR3 runs to 14 residues. The V end was cut by 3 bases, the J end by 4 bases, with 12 bases between. CDR3 sequence reads: CASSFGQGGETQYF. CDR3 bases read: TGTGCCAGCAGCTTCGGTCAGGGAGGAGAGACC.

Turning to this clone: The CDR3 end is not reached by the read, which stops 3 residues before it; the germline J gene fills it in. The J gene is TRBJ1-5, the V gene TRBV20-1; D not certain. Per the germline V gene, CDR1 is DFQATT and CDR2 is SNEGSKA (reference sequence). V lost 5 bases and J lost 0, with 8 bases in between. The CDR3 consists of 13 residues. The CDR3 DNA, read in part, is TGCAGTGCTCTAGGCAATAGCAATCAGCCC. Translating it yields CSALGNSNQP. In full, the CDR3 reads CSALGNSNQPQHF.

At least ten counts were recorded for this clone. The read comes to an end 3 residues before the CDR3 does, leaving the germline J gene to fill in the end. The chain recombines TRBV19 with TRBJ1-5; 10 nucleotides line up with TRBD1. The V and J ends lost 9 bases and 7 bases, in that order; junction bases with no gene match: 9. CDR1 is LNHDA, CDR2 SQIVND, per germline (reference sequence). This CDR3 has 14 amino acids. The covered CDR3 bases are TGTGCCAGCACGCCGGGACAGGGGAGGCAGCCC. This codes for CASTPGQGRQP. The whole CDR3 is CASTPGQGRQPQHF.

This clone has ten or more counts. Read sequence stops 3 residues before the CDR3 end, and the germline J gene provides the missing end. The V and J genes are TRBV5-1 and TRBJ2-3; 7 bases fit TRBD1. In germline, CDR1 is SGHRS, CDR2 YFSETQ. The CDR3 has 14 amino acids. J was trimmed by 5 bases and V by 4 bases; bases with no gene match: 7. The CDR3 bases that were read are TGCGCCAGCAGCCAAGACAGGGTGGAAGATACG. Translating gives CASSQDRVEDT. The whole CDR3 is CASSQDRVEDTQYF.

The sample holds many counts of this clone. The CDR3 end falls 3 residues outside the read, so it is completed with the germline J gene. V gene TRBV6-1 combines with J gene TRBJ1-3; perhaps TRBD1 as D (6 bases). The CDR3 spans 16 residues. Germline loops: CDR1 MNHNS, CDR2 SASEGT. Trimming removed 4 bases from V and 2 bases from J, with 15 bases in between. The DNA read from the CDR3 is TGTGCCAGCAGTGCCCAACAGGGAAGCGCTGGAAACACC. It encodes CASSAQQGSAGNT. The whole CDR3 region reads CASSAQQGSAGNTIYF.

This clone was picked up many times. The sequenced fragment ends 3 residues before the CDR3 boundary, so the rest is inferred from the germline J gene. The rearrangement links TRBV2 to TRBJ1-5; D gene unclear. Germline V lookup: CDR1 SNHLY, CDR2 FYNNEI. V was clipped by 8 bases and J by 0 bases, with 11 bases between them. The CDR3 has 14 residues. The chain's CDR3 is CASQRGGSNQPQHF. The sequenced part of the CDR3 DNA is TGTGCCAGCCAACGAGGTGGTAGCAATCAGCCC.

This clone has at least ten counts. The part of the CDR3 DNA that was read is TGTGCCAGCAGCCTACTAGCGGGAGGACTCTACGAG. This sequence encodes CASSLLAGGLYE. The entire CDR3 protein reads CASSLLAGGLYEQYF. V is TRBV7-9 and J is TRBJ2-7; 12 nucleotides agree with TRBD2. The missing CDR3 end, 3 residues past where the read stops, is filled in from the germline J gene. Germline-derived CDR1 and CDR2 are SEHNR and FQNEAQ (reference sequence). Trimming cost V 5 bases and J 3 bases; bases outside gene matches: 5. The CDR3 has 15 amino acids.

This clone has a count of ten or more. Read data end 3 residues before the CDR3 end; the end is taken from the germline J gene. The J gene is TRBJ1-2, the V gene TRBV5-1, with D possibly matching TRBD1 (6 bases). V was clipped by 0 bases and J by 4 bases, with 7 bases between them. Germline CDR1 SGHRS, CDR2 YFSETQ. The CDR3 sequence is 13 residues long. The CDR3 loop is CASSLGGGYGYTF. The sequenced part of the CDR3 DNA is TGCGCCAGCAGCTTGGGAGGGGGCTATGGC.

This clone was counted at least ten times. The read is 3 residues too short to cover the CDR3 end, so that end is filled in from the germline J gene. The gene calls are TRBV5-5 and TRBJ2-7, with unresolved D. This CDR3 has 12 residues. Germline V gives CDR1 SGHKS, CDR2 YYEKEE (reference sequence). V dropped 3 bases and J dropped 1 base, with 5 bases sitting between them. CDR3 in amino acids: CASSYLSYEQYF. CDR3 bases read: TGTGCCAGCAGCTATCTATCCTACGAG.

This clone was seen ten or more times. Partial CDR3 DNA: TGTGCCAGCAGCGCGGGACAGGGCAGATATGGC. This translates into CASSAGQGRYG. In full, the CDR3 reads CASSAGQGRYGYTF. The V and J genes are TRBV5-5 and TRBJ1-2; TRBD1 agrees at 9 bases. The read halts 3 residues ahead of the CDR3 end, with the missing end drawn from the germline J gene. Looked up from germline, CDR1 is SGHKS and CDR2 is YYEKEE (reference sequence). With V trimmed by 4 bases and J by 5 bases, 6 bases remained unmatched. The CDR3 loop spans 14 amino acids.

This clone was counted at least ten times. The CDR3 end is not reached by the read, which stops 3 residues before it; the germline J gene fills it in. V gene TRBV7-9 combines with J gene TRBJ1-2; 8 nucleotides align to TRBD1. The germline CDR1 and CDR2 sequences are SEHNR and FQNEAQ (reference sequence). The V gene end was trimmed by 4 bases and the J gene end by 4 bases; junction bases not matched to a gene: 5. The CDR3 consists of 14 residues. This CDR3 reads CASSSATGAYGYTF. The DNA read from the CDR3 is TGTGCCAGCAGCTCTGCGACAGGGGCCTATGGC.